This TCR beta chain emerged from a study of blood T cell repertoires in COVID-19. Study-wide context: From T cells, B-cell-depleted T cells, or PBMCs came the material, which was cDNA or gDNA.

Original processing notes: Scientists estimated how many nucleated cells there were by amplifying reference gene primers. TCRdb's copy holds only in-frame clones and misses some; the assay was immunoSEQ multiplex PCR. The V and J calls and the clone size are those of that table, but D and trimming were determined from the DNA. Of 87,000 or so clones listed, about 90% are singletons. Seattle patient enrollment occurred during active infection, with longitudinal follow-up thereafter. This clone was picked up one time. CDR1 SGHVS and CDR2 FNYEAQ come from the germline V gene. There are 15 residues in the CDR3. V trimming: 5 bases; J trimming: 2 bases; junction bases outside the gene matches: 3.

The V and J genes are TRBV7-6 and TRBJ2-6, with 7 bases lining up with TRBD1. Sequencing used peripheral blood. This TCR was recovered from a man aged 18 to 29 with COVID-19, enrolled during active disease. Here the CDR3 DNA reads TGTGCCAGCAGCCGGACAGGAACTGGGGCCAACGTCCTGACTTTC. Residues: CASSRTGTGANVLTF.